The T cell receptor beta chain under discussion was sequenced for a study of T cell responses to AZD1222 COVID-19 vaccine. Findings of the study overall: Clonal diversity may have been underestimated, and the donors were mostly white British, with more females than males.

Sequencing used immunoSEQ multiplex PCR; TCRdb keeps in-frame clones, though not all of them. The table shows some 180,000 clones, with approximately 90% occurring only once. With regard to this clone: Its antigen is still unknown.

The specimen comprised peripheral blood, sampled on day 0 of AZD1222 vaccination. The receptor's source is an adult in good health.

Written as DNA, the CDR3 is TGTGCCTGGAGTATAAACTACGAGCAGTACTTC. It is translated as CAWSINYEQYF. V is TRBV30 and J is TRBJ2-7; D remains ambiguous. Germline CDR1 and CDR2: GTSNPN and SVGIG (reference sequence). Trimming cost V 2 bases and J 3 bases, with 5 bases left between them. The CDR3 totals 11 residues.